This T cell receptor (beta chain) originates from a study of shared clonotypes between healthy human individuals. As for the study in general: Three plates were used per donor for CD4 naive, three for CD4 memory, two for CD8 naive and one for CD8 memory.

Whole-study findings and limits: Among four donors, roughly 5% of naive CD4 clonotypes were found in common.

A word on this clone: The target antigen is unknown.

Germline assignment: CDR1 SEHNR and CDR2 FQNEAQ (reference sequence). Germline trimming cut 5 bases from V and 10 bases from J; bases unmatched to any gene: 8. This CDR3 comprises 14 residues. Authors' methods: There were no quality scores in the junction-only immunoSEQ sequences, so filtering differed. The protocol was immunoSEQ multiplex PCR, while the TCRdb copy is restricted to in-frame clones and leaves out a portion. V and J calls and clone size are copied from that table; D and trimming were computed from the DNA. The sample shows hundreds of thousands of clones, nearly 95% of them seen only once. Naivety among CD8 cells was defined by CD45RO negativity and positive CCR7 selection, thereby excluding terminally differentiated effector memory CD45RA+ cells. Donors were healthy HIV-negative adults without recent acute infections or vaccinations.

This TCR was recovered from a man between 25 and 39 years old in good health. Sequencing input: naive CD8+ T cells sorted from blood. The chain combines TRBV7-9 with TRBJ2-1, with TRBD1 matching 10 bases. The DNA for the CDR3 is TGTGCCAGCAGCGGAGGGACAGGGGATGAGGAGCAGTTCTTC. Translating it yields CASSGGTGDEEQFF. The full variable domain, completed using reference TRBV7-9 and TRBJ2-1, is DTGVSQNPRHKITKRGQNVTFRCDPISEHNRLYWYRQTLGQGPEFLTYFQNEAQLEKSRLLSDRFSAERPKGSFSTLEIQRTEQGDSAMYLCASSGGTGDEEQFFGPGTRLTVL.